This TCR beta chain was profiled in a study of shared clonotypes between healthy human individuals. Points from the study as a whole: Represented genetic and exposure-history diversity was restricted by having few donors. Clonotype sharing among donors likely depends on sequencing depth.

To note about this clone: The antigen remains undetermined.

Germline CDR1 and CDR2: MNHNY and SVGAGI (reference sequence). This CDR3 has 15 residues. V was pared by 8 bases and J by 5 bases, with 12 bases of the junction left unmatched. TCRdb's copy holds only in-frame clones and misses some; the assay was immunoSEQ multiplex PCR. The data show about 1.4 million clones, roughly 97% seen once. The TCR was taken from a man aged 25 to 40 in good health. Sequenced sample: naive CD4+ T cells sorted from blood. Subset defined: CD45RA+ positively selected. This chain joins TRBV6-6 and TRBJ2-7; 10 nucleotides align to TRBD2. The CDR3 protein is CASGGLAFPPDEQYF. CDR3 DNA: TGTGCCAGCGGGGGACTAGCGTTCCCCCCAGACGAGCAGTACTTC.